What follows are 10 T cell receptor beta chains derived from one specimen sequenced in a study of blood T cell repertoires in COVID-19. Sequencing used immunoSEQ multiplex PCR; TCRdb keeps in-frame clones, though not all of them. Of 150,000 to 160,000 clones listed, around 84% were seen once; the top ten hold just over 9.5%. The sample was peripheral blood. These receptors originate from a woman aged 45 to 65 with acute or convalescent COVID-19.

The J gene is TRBJ2-1, the V gene TRBV11-3; the D is unclear. Trimming stripped 1 base from V and 9 bases from J, with 10 bases between. The length of the CDR3 is 13 residues. CDR1 and CDR2 from the germline V gene are SGHNT and YENEEA. CDR3 DNA sequence: TGTGCCAGCAGCTTAGGTGGTGCCAGTGAGCAGTTCTTC. Protein: CASSLGGASEQFF.

The J gene is TRBJ2-7, the V gene TRBV7-2; 10 nucleotides align to TRBD1. The germline CDR1 and CDR2 sequences are SGHTA and FQGNSA. The CDR3 length is 15 residues. V gave up 2 bases and J gave up 3 bases; unmatched junction bases: 4. CDR3 residues: CASSLTGTGVYEQYF. The CDR3 region has the DNA TGTGCCAGCAGCTTAACCGGGACAGGGGTCTACGAGCAGTACTTC.

This clone has just a few counts. The gene calls are TRBV4-3 and TRBJ1-5; D might be TRBD1 (6 bases). This CDR3 is 17 amino acids long. CDR1 and CDR2 from the germline V gene are LGHNA and YSLEER. The germline V and J ends were trimmed by 0 bases and 1 base, with 13 bases remaining between them. The CDR3 DNA is TGCGCCAGCAGCCAAGATGCAGGGGACGGGAGCAATCAGCCCCAGCATTTT. Its protein is CASSQDAGDGSNQPQHF.

The rearrangement joins TRBV4-1 to TRBJ2-7; 14 bases map to TRBD2. The ends lost 3 bases at V and 2 bases at J; junction bases unmatched: 3. The CDR3 is 16 residues long. Germline V gene sequence: CDR1 MGHRA, CDR2 YSYEKL. The CDR3 DNA sequence: TGCGCCAGCAGCCAGATGACTAGCGGGAGGGCCTACGAGCAGTACTTC. Residues: CASSQMTSGRAYEQYF.

The rearrangement uses TRBV9 and TRBJ1-2, with a weak D call TRBD1 (5 bases). Germline V lookup: CDR1 SGDLS, CDR2 YYNGEE. The CDR3 covers 15 residues. The V and J ends lost 0 bases and 2 bases respectively, with 11 bases between them. CDR3 sequence reads: CASSVAGGMNYGYTF. CDR3 in DNA: TGTGCCAGCAGCGTAGCGGGGGGGATGAACTATGGCTACACCTTC.

V usage is TRBV11-2 and J usage is TRBJ2-7; maybe TRBD2 (7 bases). Germline CDR1 and CDR2: SGHAT and FQNNGV. Trimming pared 2 bases from V and 1 base from J, leaving 12 bases between. The CDR3 runs 15 residues. The CDR3 DNA sequence: TGTGCCAGCAGCTTATACCGGGGGGCATCCTACGAGCAGTACTTC. This encodes CASSLYRGASYEQYF.

The chain uses TRBV5-1 and TRBJ2-2, with 11 positions matching TRBD2. Germline V CDR1 and CDR2: SGHRS, YFSETQ. The V and J ends lost 0 bases and 4 bases, in that order; junction bases with no gene match: 5. CDR3 length: 17 residues. The CDR3 reads CASSLEGSGRGTGELFF. As DNA, the CDR3 is TGCGCCAGCAGCTTGGAAGGTAGCGGGAGGGGCACCGGGGAGCTGTTTTTT.

CDR3 sequence reads: CASSEPRTGLETQYF. The CDR3 DNA reads as TGTGCCAGCAGTGAACCTCGGACAGGGTTGGAGACCCAGTACTTC. The genes are TRBV25-1 and TRBJ2-5; TRBD1 matches 8 bases. The CDR3 sequence is 15 residues long. V gave up 2 bases and J gave up 5 bases; unmatched junction bases: 7. CDR1 MGHDK and CDR2 SYGVNS come from the germline V gene.

This chain joins TRBV5-8 and TRBJ2-1, with 13 bases that match TRBD2. The CDR3 loop spans 16 amino acids. Germline CDR1 and CDR2: SGHTS and YDEGEE. The J segment lost 8 bases and the V segment lost 0 bases, leaving 5 bases of the junction unmatched. The CDR3 nucleotides are TGTGCCAGCAGCTTGGGACTAGCGGGAGGATCGTATGAGCAGTTCTTC. This sequence encodes CASSLGLAGGSYEQFF.

This clone has just one count. The chain uses TRBV5-1 and TRBJ2-7; possible D gene TRBD1, 7 bases. Germline CDR1 is SGHRS and CDR2 is YFSETQ. The V end lost 5 bases, the J end lost 1 base, and 13 bases lay between the germline ends. The CDR3 covers 14 residues. The CDR3: CASRRDSLSYEQYF. CDR3 DNA sequence: TGCGCCAGCAGGCGGGACAGTCTTTCCTACGAGCAGTACTTC.